The sequence of this TCR beta chain was determined in a study of blood T cell repertoires in COVID-19. Study as a whole: The samples span acute and convalescent COVID-19 from the United States, Italy and Spain. The cDNA or gDNA used as material had been derived from T cells, B-cell-depleted T cells, or PBMCs.

V lost 2 bases and J lost 4; bases outside the gene matches: 3. In germline, CDR1 is SGHRS, CDR2 YFSETQ. The CDR3 loop spans 14 amino acids. The method was immunoSEQ multiplex PCR; TCRdb's version includes in-frame clones alone and lacks a portion of them. There are about 70,000 clones in the sample; 70% to 80% occur only once, and 15% to 18% lies in the top ten. The chain combines TRBV5-1 with TRBJ2-1, with 7 bases matching TRBD1. The sequence derives from a human donor in a cohort sampled during active COVID-19. Sequencing input: peripheral blood. CDR3 coding DNA: TGCGCCAGCAGCTTCGGGACAGAGTACAATGAGCAGTTCTTC. It is translated as CASSFGTEYNEQFF.